This T cell receptor beta chain was identified in a study of metastatic and nonmetastatic thyroid tumors (dated by TCRdb to the early 2020s). At the level of the whole study: Repertoires from peripheral blood and from tumor or nodule tissue samples of malignant and benign thyroid patients were compared. What the authors observed across the whole study: In both blood and tumor samples, TCR beta diversity was reported to be significantly higher in malignant tumors than in benign nodules.

The sample holds a few counts of this clone. The clone's antigen remains unknown. Base qualities are missing; no much larger clone stands one base away. Receptor libraries were prepared by PCR. The reads were generated on an Illumina HiSeq 4000. High-throughput sequencing was used to profile the CDR3 region of the TCR beta-chain in every patient. In the original analysis: CDR3 differences across clinicopathological groups were used to build a classifier for discriminating distant-metastatic papillary thyroid cancer patients. Repertoire diversity was assessed with the Shannon index, and tumor-blood repertoire similarity with the Morisita-Horn index. TCRdb reprocessing: public reads trimmed at Q25 with fastp, clones called with MiXCR, in-frame beta chains kept. TCRdb's processing, not the study's, gives the V and J calls here. This sample comprises around 50,000 clones, almost 30% of them detected only once. Approximately 15% of the sample goes to the ten largest clones.

None of the patients had been given any treatment before thyroid surgery. The study retrospectively analysed patient clinical samples collected from about 2012 to 2018 using T-cell receptor beta sequencing. This receptor was obtained from a female donor with papillary thyroid cancer or a benign thyroid nodule (not recorded which). Some clones in this sample may be carry-over from other donors' samples. Sample: blood.

CDR3 loop: CASLSGDGTYEQYF. The DNA is as follows: TGTGCCAGCCTCTCAGGGGATGGGACCTACGAGCAGTACTTC. The receptor chain draws on TRBV2 and TRBJ2-7; matching of 6 bases hints at TRBD1 as the D gene. V was cut back by 8 bases and J by 2 bases, leaving a gap of 16 bases between them. The germline V gene gives CDR1 as SNHLY and CDR2 as FYNNEI. The CDR3 runs 14 amino acids, cysteine and phenylalanine included. The CDR3 DNA has 42 bases and is translated from base 1.